Listed here are 6 T cell receptor beta chains from one sample, sequenced in a study of blood T cell repertoires in COVID-19 (TCRdb year 2020). Library construction relied on the immunoSEQ multiplex PCR assay. TCRdb took this table from immuneACCESS and kept in-frame rearrangements with V and J called. Such tables lack part of the clones; where checked against another copy, unresolved V genes explain under half of the gap, and the rest is unexplained. The sample data list about 83,000 clones, and around 84% of these were observed just once. The ten largest clones capture around a fifth of the sample. The sample comprised peripheral blood. These receptors were taken from an elderly woman in a cohort sampled during active or convalescent COVID-19.

This chain joins TRBV6-5 and TRBJ2-3; maybe TRBD2 (5 bases). V was pared by 7 bases and J by 4 bases, with 12 bases between. Germline V gives CDR1 MNHEY, CDR2 SVGAGI. CDR3 length equals 13 residues. The CDR3 loop is CASNAGYADTQYF. The CDR3 nucleotides are TGTGCCAGCAACGCGGGTTACGCAGATACGCAGTATTTT.

This clone was seen once. V is TRBV20-1 and J is TRBJ2-7, with TRBD1 identical over 8 bases. Germline V lookup: CDR1 DFQATT, CDR2 SNEGSKA (reference sequence). After removal of 3 bases from V and 5 bases from J, the junction contained 6 bases not matched to a gene. The CDR3 totals 13 residues. In nucleotides, the CDR3 is TGCAGTGCTAGTCGACAGGGGAGAAACGAGCAGTACTTC. As protein: CSASRQGRNEQYF.

This chain joins TRBV28 and TRBJ1-5; TRBD1 matches at 9 bases. CDR1 and CDR2 from the germline V gene are MDHEN and SYDVKM. The CDR3 is made up of 16 amino acids. The V and J ends lost 7 bases and 1 base, in that order; junction bases with no gene match: 8. The chain's CDR3 is CASTLGQGGSNQPQHF. In nucleotides, the CDR3 is TGTGCCAGCACCTTGGGACAGGGAGGGAGCAATCAGCCCCAGCATTTT.

CDR3 sequence: CASGPLAGGYEQYF. The CDR3 DNA reads as TGTGCCAGCGGACCTCTAGCGGGAGGTTATGAGCAGTACTTC. The chain joins TRBV27 to TRBJ2-7, with 11 bases that match TRBD2. The CDR3 is made up of 14 amino acids. Germline V CDR1 and CDR2: MNHEY, SMNVEV (reference sequence). Unmatched junction bases numbered 10, after V lost 8 bases and J lost 7 bases.

The table lists this clone with a count of one. The rearrangement uses TRBV5-5 and TRBJ2-2, with D possibly TRBD1 on 5 matching bases. Germline values: CDR1 SGHKS, CDR2 YYEKEE (reference sequence). The CDR3 is made up of 16 amino acids. V was shortened by 3 bases and J by 4 bases, with 16 bases between the two germline ends. The CDR3 DNA reads as TGTGCCAGCAGCTATAGACAGACCCCGAGCACCGGGGAGCTGTTTTTT. Its protein product is CASSYRQTPSTGELFF.

This chain links TRBV11-2 with TRBJ1-1; D uncertain. Germline loops: CDR1 SGHAT, CDR2 FQNNGV. Trimming left V 8 bases short and J 1 base short, with 11 bases between. This CDR3 spans 13 amino acids. For the CDR3, the DNA is TGTGCCAGCGCCGGGATTAGGAACACTGAAGCTTTCTTT. Amino acid sequence: CASAGIRNTEAFF.